The 20 T cell receptor beta chains given below trace back to one sample, sequenced in a study of T cell responses to AZD1222 COVID-19 vaccine. Assay used: immunoSEQ multiplex PCR; TCRdb lists only in-frame clones, some missing. The sample has approximately 110,000 clones, approximately 90% seen once. Material: peripheral blood, obtained 28 days after the second AZD1222 dose. The receptor source for this set is an adult who received the AZD1222 COVID-19 vaccine.

The chain combines TRBV28 with TRBJ1-5, with 11 nucleotides matching TRBD1. V dropped 6 bases and J dropped 6; count of bases not matched to a gene: 10. There are 16 residues in the CDR3. CDR1 and CDR2 from the germline V gene are MDHEN and SYDVKM. CDR3 sequence reads: CASRPTRTGGGQPQHF. CDR3 sequence (DNA): TGTGCCAGCAGACCAACCCGGACAGGGGGCGGTCAGCCCCAGCATTTT.

The chain joins TRBV28 to TRBJ1-2; a weak D match, TRBD1 (5 bases). The CDR3 contains 14 residues. Germline loops: CDR1 MDHEN, CDR2 SYDVKM. The V gene lost 6 bases and the J gene lost 4 bases, with 15 bases spanning the gap. The CDR3 loop is CASRHNGGGYGYTF. The CDR3 region has the DNA TGTGCCAGCAGACACAACGGGGGAGGCTATGGCTACACCTTC.

The rearrangement uses TRBV5-5 and TRBJ1-2; 8 bases are shared with TRBD1. This CDR3 has 16 residues. The J segment lost 4 bases and the V segment lost 0 bases, leaving 8 bases of the junction unmatched. Per germline, CDR1 SGHKS and CDR2 YYEKEE (reference sequence). The CDR3 region has the DNA TGTGCCAGCAGCTTGGTGACTGGGACAGGAGGCTATGGCTACACCTTC. Its protein product is CASSLVTGTGGYGYTF.

The table lists this clone with a count of one. The V call is TRBV28, the J call TRBJ1-5, with a weak D call TRBD1 (6 bases). The CDR3 covers 14 residues. Trimming stripped 5 bases from V and 4 bases from J, with 12 bases between. Germline lookup yields CDR1 MDHEN and CDR2 SYDVKM. CDR3 loop: CASSRYTGNQPQHF. The CDR3 DNA is TGTGCCAGCAGTCGATATACAGGGAATCAGCCCCAGCATTTT.

This chain connects TRBV6-1 to TRBJ2-3, with D unresolved. The CDR3 runs 14 residues. Germline V lookup: CDR1 MNHNS, CDR2 SASEGT. V lost 3 bases, J lost 1 base, and 8 bases lay in between. The CDR3 coding sequence is TGTGCCAGCAGTGAGAGGTTGGGCACAGATACGCAGTATTTT. As protein: CASSERLGTDTQYF.

This clone showed up just once. V is TRBV19 and J is TRBJ1-1; 7 nucleotides agree with TRBD1. Germline values: CDR1 LNHDA, CDR2 SQIVND (reference sequence). CDR3 size: 15 residues. J gave up 2 bases and V 8 bases, and 11 bases lay outside the gene matches. CDR3 nucleotides: TGTGCCAGTCGATCCCCGGGACAGCTTAACACTGAAGCTTTCTTT. Encoded protein: CASRSPGQLNTEAFF.

The J gene is TRBJ2-1, the V gene TRBV28, with 13 bases identical to TRBD2. CDR3 length equals 19 residues. With 4 bases clipped from V and 0 bases from J, the junction kept 9 bases outside the gene matches. Germline CDR1 MDHEN, CDR2 SYDVKM. CDR3 protein: CASSSPGLAGTISYNEQFF. The DNA for the CDR3 is TGTGCCAGCAGTTCTCCGGGACTAGCGGGGACCATCTCCTACAATGAGCAGTTCTTC.

The chain is built from TRBV27 and TRBJ2-5; D remains ambiguous. V was clipped by 8 bases and J by 5 bases, with 15 bases between them. From germline, CDR1 is MNHEY and CDR2 SMNVEV (reference sequence). The length of the CDR3 is 13 residues. The CDR3 loop is CASSHSPWETQYF. In DNA, the CDR3 is TGTGCCAGCTCACATTCCCCGTGGGAGACCCAGTACTTC.

The genes are TRBV10-3 and TRBJ2-5; 9 nucleotides match TRBD1. CDR3 length: 16 amino acids. J lost 0 bases, V lost 4 bases, and 6 bases had no gene match. From germline, CDR1 is ENHRY and CDR2 SYGVKD. As DNA, the CDR3 is TGTGCCATCAGTGGGGGGACAGGGTCGTACCAAGAGACCCAGTACTTC. Protein: CAISGGTGSYQETQYF.

The chain carries TRBV9 and TRBJ1-3, with D possibly matching TRBD1 (5 bases). The germline V gene has CDR1 SGDLS and CDR2 YYNGEE. The ends were cut back, 0 bases at V and 0 bases at J, with 22 bases in the middle. This CDR3 region has 20 residues. The CDR3 sequence: CASSVEGRAAGSSSGNTIYF. The CDR3 nucleotides are TGTGCCAGCAGCGTAGAGGGTCGGGCCGCAGGGTCGAGCTCTGGAAACACCATATATTTT.

The chain carries TRBV6-5 and TRBJ1-6, with 8 bases matching TRBD1. CDR3 size: 16 residues. Germline assignment: CDR1 MNHEY and CDR2 SVGAGI. Trimming removed 3 bases from V and 4 bases from J; junction bases left unmatched: 5. In DNA form, the CDR3 reads TGTGCCAGCAGTTATTCCTGGACAGGGTATAATTCACCCCTCCACTTT. Translation gives CASSYSWTGYNSPLHF.

The CDR3 DNA sequence: TGTGCCAGCAGCAGGACTAGCGGGGGACTGCGCACCGGGGAGCTGTTTTTT. This gives the protein CASSRTSGGLRTGELFF. The chain joins TRBV11-2 to TRBJ2-2, with 13 bases identical to TRBD2. The CDR3 has 17 residues. The junction had 7 bases not matched to a gene; V was cut back by 5 bases and J by 4 bases. Germline V gene data show CDR1 as SGHAT and CDR2 as FQNNGV.

The chain employs TRBV5-4 and TRBJ2-7, with D unresolved. The germline CDR1 and CDR2 sequences are SGHNT and YYREEE (reference sequence). Trimming removed 4 bases from V and 0 bases from J, with 11 bases in between. The CDR3 consists of 14 residues. The CDR3 nucleotides are TGTGCCAGCAGCCACGTTACGAGCTCCTACGAGCAGTACTTC. Encoded protein: CASSHVTSSYEQYF.

V is TRBV2 and J is TRBJ1-4; D uncertain. The germline V gene encodes CDR1 SNHLY and CDR2 FYNNEI. The CDR3 covers 15 residues. The V gene lost 5 bases and the J gene lost 7 bases, with 17 bases spanning the gap. The CDR3 DNA is TGTGCCAGCAGTCCCGACGGAGTCCTTCGTGAAAAACTGTTTTTT. Translated, it gives CASSPDGVLREKLFF.

The chain is built from TRBV5-6 and TRBJ2-7, with D tentatively TRBD1 (5 bases). There are 15 residues in the CDR3. Germline-derived CDR1 and CDR2 are SGHDT and YYEEEE. The germline V and J ends were trimmed by 2 bases and 3 bases, with 15 bases remaining between them. The CDR3 nucleotides are TGTGCCAGCAGCTTTAGGAACAGGCTGTTCTACGAGCAGTACTTC. This encodes CASSFRNRLFYEQYF.

The chain employs TRBV28 and TRBJ1-1; D is unresolved. From germline, CDR1 is MDHEN and CDR2 SYDVKM. The length of the CDR3 is 11 residues. V was shortened by 8 bases and J by 4 bases, with 8 bases between the two germline ends. This CDR3 reads CASHWGTEAFF. The DNA for the CDR3 is TGTGCCAGCCATTGGGGCACTGAAGCTTTCTTT.

This clone was seen more than once but under ten times. This rearrangement joins TRBV7-2 to TRBJ2-2; 12 bases are shared with TRBD2. Losses at the gene ends were 5 bases for V and 5 bases for J; bases not matched to a gene: 3. This CDR3 is built from 15 residues. Germline V gene sequence: CDR1 SGHTA, CDR2 FQGNSA. This CDR3 reads CASSHTSGRTGELFF. CDR3 bases: TGTGCCAGCAGCCATACTAGCGGGAGGACCGGGGAGCTGTTTTTT.

This clone was seen more than once but under ten times. V usage is TRBV19 and J usage is TRBJ2-5, with unresolved D. Germline loops: CDR1 LNHDA, CDR2 SQIVND (reference sequence). The CDR3 has 11 residues. V was clipped by 10 bases and J by 0 bases, with 6 bases between them. In DNA form, the CDR3 reads TGTGCCACACGGAACCAAGAGACCCAGTACTTC. Translating gives CATRNQETQYF.

The chain links TRBV29-1 to TRBJ1-1; D remains unclear. The CDR3 contains 11 residues. Germline CDR1 reads SQVTM; CDR2 reads ANQGSEA. Trimming cost V 7 bases and J 1 base, with 7 bases left between them. CDR3 protein: CSADENTEAFF. The DNA for the CDR3 is TGCAGCGCCGATGAGAACACTGAAGCTTTCTTT.

This chain links TRBV12-5 with TRBJ2-1, with a weak D call TRBD2 (5 bases). CDR3 size: 16 residues. The V and J ends lost 4 bases and 0 bases respectively, with 13 bases between them. Germline V gene sequence: CDR1 LGHNT, CDR2 FRNRAP. The chain's CDR3 is CASGYISASSYNEQFF. In DNA form, the CDR3 reads TGTGCTAGTGGTTATATTAGCGCGAGCTCCTACAATGAGCAGTTCTTC.